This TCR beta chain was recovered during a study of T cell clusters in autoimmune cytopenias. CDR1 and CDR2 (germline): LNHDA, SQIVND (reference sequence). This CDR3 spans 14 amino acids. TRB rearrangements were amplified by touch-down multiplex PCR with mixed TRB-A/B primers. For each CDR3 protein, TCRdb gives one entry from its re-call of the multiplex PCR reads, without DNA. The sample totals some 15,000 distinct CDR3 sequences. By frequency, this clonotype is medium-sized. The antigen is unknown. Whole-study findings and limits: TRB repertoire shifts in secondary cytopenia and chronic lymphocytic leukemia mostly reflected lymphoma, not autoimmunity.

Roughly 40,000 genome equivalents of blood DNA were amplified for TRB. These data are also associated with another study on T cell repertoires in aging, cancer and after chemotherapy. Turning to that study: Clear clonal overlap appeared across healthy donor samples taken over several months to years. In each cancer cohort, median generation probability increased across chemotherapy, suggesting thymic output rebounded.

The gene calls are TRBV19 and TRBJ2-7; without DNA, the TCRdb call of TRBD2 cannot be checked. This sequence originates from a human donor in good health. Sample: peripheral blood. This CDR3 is CASSRTSGVYEQYF.